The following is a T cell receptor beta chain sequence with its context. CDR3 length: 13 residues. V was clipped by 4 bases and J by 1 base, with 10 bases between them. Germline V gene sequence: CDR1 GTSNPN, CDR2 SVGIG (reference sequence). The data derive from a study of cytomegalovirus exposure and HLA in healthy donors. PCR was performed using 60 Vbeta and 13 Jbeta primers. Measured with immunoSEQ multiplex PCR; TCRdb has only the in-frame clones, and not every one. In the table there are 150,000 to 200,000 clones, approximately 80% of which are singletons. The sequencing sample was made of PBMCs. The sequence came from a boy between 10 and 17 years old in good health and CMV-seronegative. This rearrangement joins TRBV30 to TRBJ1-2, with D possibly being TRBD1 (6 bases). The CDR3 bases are TGTGCCTGGACAACAGGGCTTAACTATGGCTACACCTTC. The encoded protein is CAWTTGLNYGYTF.